These 25 T cell receptor beta chains were all obtained from the same sample, sequenced in a study of OX40 agonist ivuxolimab in advanced cancers. The protocol was immunoSEQ multiplex PCR, while the TCRdb copy is restricted to in-frame clones and leaves out a portion. The sample includes approximately 49,000 clones, about 85% of them seen just once. The source was CD4+ or CD8+ T cells sorted from blood, collected in a trial of the OX40 agonist ivuxolimab. The receptor source for this set is an adult with an advanced solid tumor such as melanoma, head and neck, liver or kidney cancer.

The J gene is TRBJ2-7, the V gene TRBV7-9; D remains unclear. The germline gives CDR1 SEHNR, CDR2 FQNEAQ (reference sequence). The germline V and J ends were trimmed by 5 bases and 4 bases, with 6 bases remaining between them. The CDR3 is made up of 11 amino acids. The CDR3 DNA is TGTGCCAGCAGCGGACGTTACGAGCAGTACTTC. Amino acid sequence: CASSGRYEQYF.

As DNA, the CDR3 is TGTGCCAGCAGTTCGGACAGGGGGCCTGGTGGCTACACCTTC. It codes for CASSSDRGPGGYTF. V gene TRBV6-6 combines with J gene TRBJ1-2, with 11 bases aligning to TRBD1. Germline loops: CDR1 MNHNY, CDR2 SVGAGI (reference sequence). Trimming cost V 4 bases and J 7 bases; bases outside gene matches: 5. The CDR3 has 14 residues.

J is TRBJ1-5 and V is TRBV11-2, with D maybe TRBD1 (6 bases). The V end was cut by 5 bases, the J end by 9 bases, with 11 bases between. The CDR3 consists of 12 residues. Germline CDR1 reads SGHAT; CDR2 reads FQNNGV. CDR3 bases: TGTGCCAGCAGCCTCAGGGGTGGGCCCCAGCATTTT. Amino acid sequence: CASSLRGGPQHF.

The rearrangement links TRBV4-3 to TRBJ2-7; 8 bases line up with TRBD1. The V gene's germline CDR1 is LGHNA and CDR2 YSLEER. Trimming took 0 bases from V and 5 from J; bases not matched to a gene: 3. This CDR3 has 14 amino acids. In nucleotides, the CDR3 is TGCGCCAGCAGCCAAGAGCAGGGGGCGGACGAGCAGTACTTC. Protein sequence: CASSQEQGADEQYF.

The CDR3 region has the DNA TGCGCCAGCAGCCAAGTATACTGGACCAGCATGAACACTGAAGCTTTCTTT. This gives the protein CASSQVYWTSMNTEAFF. This chain uses TRBV4-3 with TRBJ1-1; D gene ambiguous. V lost 1 base and J lost 0, with 15 bases in between. Per germline, CDR1 LGHNA and CDR2 YSLEER. The CDR3 sequence is 17 residues long.

V usage is TRBV6-5 and J usage is TRBJ2-7; tentative D call: TRBD1 (5 bases). Trimming shortened V by 6 bases and J by 4 bases, and 16 bases separated the two germline ends. Germline-derived CDR1 and CDR2 are MNHEY and SVGAGI. The CDR3 loop spans 14 amino acids. This chain's CDR3 is CASRDSGKAYEQYF. The CDR3 DNA sequence: TGTGCCAGCAGAGATTCAGGGAAAGCTTACGAGCAGTACTTC.

CDR3 sequence reads: CASSLASGELFF. In DNA form, the CDR3 reads TGTGCCAGCAGCTTAGCGTCCGGGGAGCTGTTTTTT. V and J are TRBV7-9 and TRBJ2-2; D unresolved. Trimming left V 0 bases short and J 6 bases short, with 2 bases between. The V gene's germline CDR1 is SEHNR and CDR2 FQNEAQ (reference sequence). The CDR3 runs to 12 residues. Looking up the rest from reference TRBV7-9 and TRBJ2-2 gives the full variable domain: DTGVSQNPRHKITKRGQNVTFRCDPISEHNRLYWYRQTLGQGPEFLTYFQNEAQLEKSRLLSDRFSAERPKGSFSTLEIQRTEQGDSAMYLCASSLASGELFFGEGSRLTVL.

This sequence joins TRBV11-2 and TRBJ2-3; no definite D call. The V gene lost 5 bases and the J gene lost 2 bases, with 14 bases spanning the gap. This CDR3 has 15 amino acids. In germline, CDR1 is SGHAT, CDR2 FQNNGV. The CDR3 sequence is CASSQLPGLTDTQYF. The CDR3, as DNA: TGTGCCAGCAGCCAACTGCCGGGCCTCACAGATACGCAGTATTTT.

V and J are TRBV7-8 and TRBJ1-4, with D possibly matching TRBD1 (6 bases). Germline V gene data show CDR1 as SGHVS and CDR2 as FQNEAQ. V gave up 5 bases and J gave up 7 bases, with 17 bases separating them. The CDR3 has 15 residues. Here the CDR3 DNA reads TGTGCCAGCAGCCTTAGAGGCCAGGGGAGTGAAAAACTGTTTTTT. Its protein product is CASSLRGQGSEKLFF.

The chain links TRBV29-1 to TRBJ2-1, with D unclear. This CDR3 comprises 11 residues. V gave up 2 bases and J gave up 4 bases, with 3 bases separating them. Germline V CDR1 and CDR2: SQVTM, ANQGSEA. The chain's CDR3 is CSVEPYNEQFF. The CDR3 nucleotides read TGCAGCGTTGAACCTTACAATGAGCAGTTCTTC.

V gene TRBV28 combines with J gene TRBJ2-5, with D maybe TRBD2 (5 bases). The germline CDR1 and CDR2 sequences are MDHEN and SYDVKM. V was clipped by 2 bases and J by 4 bases, with 11 bases between them. The CDR3 spans 14 residues. The CDR3 DNA sequence: TGTGCCAGCAGTTTAAGGAGGTTCGGAGAGACCCAGTACTTC. Amino acid sequence: CASSLRRFGETQYF.

The V and J genes are TRBV13 and TRBJ1-1; D is perhaps TRBD1 (6 bases). The germline V gene has CDR1 PRHDT and CDR2 FYEKMQ (reference sequence). The CDR3 length is 14 residues. Between the trimmed V and J ends, which lost 5 bases and 0 bases, there was a span of 10 bases. The CDR3 here is CASSPGAMNTEAFF. The CDR3 DNA follows: TGTGCCAGCAGCCCGGGGGCCATGAACACTGAAGCTTTCTTT.

The chain couples TRBV6-5 to TRBJ2-1; no clear D. CDR3 length equals 13 residues. In germline, CDR1 is MNHEY, CDR2 SVGAGI. The V and J ends lost 3 bases and 7 bases respectively, with 10 bases between them. The CDR3 DNA sequence: TGTGCCAGCAGTTATGGTCGTGGGAATGAGCAGTTCTTC. Its protein product is CASSYGRGNEQFF.

The chain carries TRBV6-1 and TRBJ2-7, with a tentative D call TRBD2 (6 bases). V was clipped by 7 bases and J by 2 bases, with 9 bases between them. Per the germline V gene, CDR1 is MNHNS and CDR2 is SASEGT. CDR3 length equals 12 residues. The CDR3 loop is CASTGGAYEQYF. DNA of the CDR3: TGTGCCAGCACTGGAGGGGCCTACGAGCAGTACTTC.

The chain couples TRBV9 to TRBJ2-3, with D perhaps given as TRBD1 or TRBD2 (7 bases each). Germline V gene sequence: CDR1 SGDLS, CDR2 YYNGEE. Trimming removed 0 bases from V and 5 bases from J, with 16 bases in between. The CDR3 runs 16 residues. CDR3: CASSVARGGAIDTQYF. DNA for the CDR3: TGTGCCAGCAGCGTAGCCAGGGGGGGGGCGATAGATACGCAGTATTTT.

This clone was detected only once. V usage is TRBV12-2 and J usage is TRBJ2-7. TRBV12-2 is a pseudogene segment. This CDR3 is built from 17 residues. CDR3 sequence (DNA): TGTGCAAGTCGCTTACCGGCGGACGGCCCGAACGGTAGTGAGCAGTACGTC. As protein: CASRLPADGPNGSEQYV.

This chain uses TRBV29-1 with TRBJ1-2; possibly TRBD1 for D (5 bases). The germline V gene encodes CDR1 SQVTM and CDR2 ANQGSEA. CDR3 length: 13 residues. Deletions cut 5 bases from V and 4 bases from J, with 14 bases between. The CDR3 loop reads CSVPTPGSYGYTF. CDR3 in DNA: TGCAGCGTTCCGACCCCAGGGTCCTATGGCTACACCTTC.

The J gene is TRBJ2-3, the V gene TRBV4-1, with 10 bases that match TRBD2. From germline, CDR1 is MGHRA and CDR2 YSYEKL. This CDR3 is 16 amino acids long. V was clipped by 2 bases and J by 4 bases; unmatched bases: 6. CDR3 sequence reads: CASSQYSGGPPDTQYF. The CDR3 nucleotides are TGCGCCAGCAGCCAATATAGCGGGGGGCCTCCAGATACGCAGTATTTT.

A few counts support this clone. The chain joins TRBV9 to TRBJ2-2, with no clear D. Trimming removed 0 bases from V and 6 bases from J, with 6 bases in between. The germline gives CDR1 SGDLS, CDR2 YYNGEE. The CDR3 contains 13 residues. DNA of the CDR3: TGTGCCAGCAGCGTAGATTTACCCGGGGAGCTGTTTTTT. It codes for CASSVDLPGELFF.

The CDR3 DNA reads TGTGCCAGTAGTACCGGGACTAGCTATAATGAGCAGTTCTTC. It specifies CASSTGTSYNEQFF. The V gene is TRBV19, the J gene TRBJ2-1, with TRBD2 matching 9 bases. In germline, CDR1 is LNHDA, CDR2 SQIVND (reference sequence). V was pared by 4 bases and J by 7 bases, with 5 bases of the junction left unmatched. The CDR3 is made up of 14 amino acids.

This clone was observed once. Here the CDR3 DNA reads TGCGCCAGCAGCCAAGGGACGGTGAACACCGGGGAGCTGTTTTTT. Translation gives CASSQGTVNTGELFF. The V and J genes are TRBV4-3 and TRBJ2-2; no reliable D call. The CDR3 spans 15 residues. Looked up from germline, CDR1 is LGHNA and CDR2 is YSLEER. Trimming left V 1 base short and J 1 base short, with 7 bases between.

The chain couples TRBV6-5 to TRBJ1-1; perhaps TRBD1 as D (5 bases). Trimming took off 2 bases at V and 3 bases at J, with 7 bases between the two ends. This CDR3 is 13 amino acids long. CDR1 and CDR2 (germline): MNHEY, SVGAGI. CDR3 coding DNA: TGTGCCAGCAGTTACGGGGGGGACACTGAAGCTTTCTTT. Translated: CASSYGGDTEAFF.

The count of this clone is one. The V and J genes are TRBV11-3 and TRBJ2-5, with 9 bases that match TRBD1. This CDR3 has 15 amino acids. Germline V gene sequence: CDR1 SGHNT, CDR2 YENEEA. V gave up 6 bases and J gave up 5 bases; unmatched junction bases: 10. CDR3 in DNA: TGTGCCAGCAGTTCCTGGACAGGGGAAGGGGAGACCCAGTACTTC. Translation gives CASSSWTGEGETQYF.

This clone showed up many times. V gene TRBV11-3 combines with J gene TRBJ2-1, with no clear D. The CDR3 has 14 amino acids. V was shortened by 3 bases and J by 6 bases, with 12 bases between the two germline ends. CDR1 is SGHNT, CDR2 YENEEA, per germline. The CDR3 protein is CASSFSAGSNEQFF. For the CDR3, the DNA is TGTGCCAGCAGCTTCTCGGCCGGATCCAATGAGCAGTTCTTC.

The chain carries TRBV12-5 and TRBJ2-5; 10 nucleotides align to TRBD1. V lost 6 bases, J lost 2 bases, and 6 bases stayed unmatched. This CDR3 contains 15 residues. CDR1 and CDR2 from the germline V gene are LGHNT and FRNRAP. CDR3 bases: TGTGCTAGTGGGGGACAGGGGCGGGAGCAAGAGACCCAGTACTTC. This translates into CASGGQGREQETQYF.